Below are 26 T cell receptor beta chains sequenced from a single sample in a study of read filtering for tumor transcriptome and immune sequencing. This library used roughly 400 ng RNA and molecular barcoded adaptors spanning alpha/delta and beta/gamma chains. TCRdb re-derived calls from the reads in MiXCR, one entry per CDR3 protein. Found here are approximately 61,000 distinct CDR3 sequences, nearly 20% of them singletons; the top ten hold around an eighth. Sequencing used a population of CD138-negative cells sorted from bone marrow. All receptors come from a donor aged 40 or older with multiple myeloma.

This clonotype was counted ten times or more. This chain connects TRBV5-1 to TRBJ2-3, with 10 bases that match TRBD1. This CDR3 has 16 residues. Germline loops: CDR1 SGHRS, CDR2 YFSETQ. With V trimmed by 9 bases and J by 0 bases, 10 bases remained unmatched. This chain's CDR3 is CATRQGALSSTDTQYF. The DNA of the CDR3 is TGCGCCACCCGACAGGGGGCTCTCTCTAGCACAGATACGCAGTATTTT.

This clonotype has ten or more counts. The V gene is TRBV3-1, the J gene TRBJ2-2; 9 bases map to TRBD1. V lost 6 bases to trimming and J lost 4 bases; unmatched junction nucleotides: 15. Per the germline V gene, CDR1 is LGHDT and CDR2 is YNNKEL (reference sequence). The CDR3 contains 18 residues. The CDR3 DNA follows: TGTGCCAGCAGTTCGATAGCCGGGACAGGGAGAACCACCGGGGAGCTGTTTTTT. Its translation is CASSSIAGTGRTTGELFF.

This clonotype showed up many times. The V call is TRBV5-1, the J call TRBJ2-2; D is uncertain. Germline CDR1 SGHRS, CDR2 YFSETQ. V was shortened by 7 bases and J by 6 bases, with 16 bases between the two germline ends. CDR3 length: 14 residues. In nucleotides, the CDR3 is TGCGCCAGCCAACCGCAGGATAGGGCCGGGGAGCTGTTTTTT. This gives the protein CASQPQDRAGELFF. Full variable domain (missing parts from reference TRBV5-1 and TRBJ2-2): KAGVTQTPRYLIKTRGQQVTLSCSPISGHRSVSWYQQTPGQGLQFLFEYFSETQRNKGNFPGRFSGRQFSNSRSEMNVSTLELGDSALYLCASQPQDRAGELFFGEGSRLTVL.

There are many counts of this clonotype. V usage is TRBV5-1 and J usage is TRBJ1-1; D remains unclear. Looked up from germline, CDR1 is SGHRS and CDR2 is YFSETQ. The ends were cut back, 0 bases at V and 0 bases at J, with 6 bases in the middle. The CDR3 is made up of 14 amino acids. CDR3 protein: CASSLALLNTEAFF. The DNA of the CDR3 is TGCGCCAGCAGCTTGGCCCTCCTGAACACTGAAGCTTTCTTT.

This clonotype appeared once. Given a much more abundant clone one base away, this may be a read error. It is likely a read error, because the conserved phenylalanine at the end of the CDR3 is missing. V usage is TRBV7-6 and J usage is TRBJ2-7; 8 nucleotides line up with TRBD2. From germline, CDR1 is SGHVS and CDR2 FNYEAQ. Trimming at V came to 5 bases and at J to 4 bases, leaving 10 bases not matched to a gene. This CDR3 has 15 amino acids. CDR3 residues: CASSPLSGGQYEQYL. For the CDR3, the DNA is TGTGCCAGCAGCCCTCTCTCGGGAGGGCAATACGAGCAGTACCTC.

This rearrangement joins TRBV19 to TRBJ2-4; D is ambiguous. The V end was cut by 6 bases, the J end by 9 bases, with 9 bases between. CDR1 is LNHDA and CDR2 is SQIVND in the germline V gene (reference sequence). This CDR3 has 11 amino acids. DNA of the CDR3: TGTGCCAGTAGAAGAGAAACCATTCAGTACTTC. Translated: CASRRETIQYF. Supplemented by reference TRBV19 and TRBJ2-4, the full variable domain reads DGGITQSPKYLFRKEGQNVTLSCEQNLNHDAMYWYRQDPGQGLRLIYYSQIVNDFQKGDIAEGYSVSREKKESFPLTVTSAQKNPTAFYLCASRRETIQYFGAGTRLSVL.

A note on this clonotype: One end of the junction is discordant with germline, which a read error may explain. The chain carries TRBV20-1 and TRBJ2-3; 8 positions match TRBD1. This CDR3 has 14 amino acids. Germline V gene data show CDR1 as DFQATT and CDR2 as SNEGSKA (reference sequence). This chain's CDR3 is CSAFGQGGTDRQYF. The CDR3 nucleotides are TGCAGTGCTTTCGGACAGGGAGGTACAGATAGGCAGTATTTT.

This chain connects TRBV20-1 to TRBJ1-1; 7 bases are a match to TRBD1. Per germline, CDR1 DFQATT and CDR2 SNEGSKA (reference sequence). The CDR3 has 11 amino acids. V gave up 6 bases and J gave up 6 bases; unmatched junction bases: 4. The CDR3 DNA sequence: TGCAGTGCCAAGAGGGGGCCTGAAGCTTTCTTT. Protein sequence: CSAKRGPEAFF.

This clonotype occurred many times. V usage is TRBV10-3 and J usage is TRBJ2-7; TRBD1 aligns across 8 bases. The CDR3 totals 14 residues. After removal of 8 bases from V and 6 bases from J, the junction contained 12 bases not matched to a gene. CDR1 and CDR2 from the germline V gene are ENHRY and SYGVKD. The DNA of the CDR3 is TGTGCCATCGGTTCTGGACAGGGAGTTAGCGAGCAGTACTTC. It is translated as CAIGSGQGVSEQYF.

The chain's CDR3 is CASIIGGQGNQPQHF. The CDR3 bases are TGTGCCAGCATTATCGGAGGGCAGGGCAATCAGCCCCAGCATTTT. The gene calls are TRBV28 and TRBJ1-5; no clear D. Germline V lookup: CDR1 MDHEN, CDR2 SYDVKM. The CDR3 is 15 amino acids. The V end was cut by 7 bases, the J end by 2 bases, with 15 bases between.

Many counts were recorded for this clonotype. The genes are TRBV27 and TRBJ2-5; the match to TRBD2 covers 10 bases. Germline loops: CDR1 MNHEY, CDR2 SMNVEV (reference sequence). This CDR3 has 17 residues. Unmatched junction bases numbered 15, after V lost 6 bases and J lost 5 bases. The CDR3, as DNA: TGTGCCAGCAGACCTGATTCTAGCGGGAGATCGTGGGAGACCCAGTACTTC. Its translation is CASRPDSSGRSWETQYF.

In the case of this clonotype: Mismatch with germline at one junction end may stem from a read error. The chain links TRBV5-4 to TRBJ2-5, with a possible D match to TRBD2 (5 bases). Germline V gives CDR1 SGHNT, CDR2 YYREEE (reference sequence). The CDR3 loop spans 15 amino acids. CDR3 sequence (DNA): TGTGCCGGCAGCGGAACGGCAAGGGCACAAGAGACCCAGTACTTC. Encoded protein: CAGSGTARAQETQYF.

A remark on this clonotype: A much larger clone is a single base away; this may be a read error. The J gene is TRBJ2-3, the V gene TRBV7-9, with D perhaps TRBD2 (5 bases). This CDR3 contains 18 residues. With 2 bases removed from V and 2 bases from J, the gap between germline ends came to 20 bases. In germline, CDR1 is SEHNR, CDR2 FQNEAQ (reference sequence). The CDR3 protein is CASSLTPVQREFTDTQYF. The CDR3 region has the DNA TGTGCCAGCAGCTTAACTCCGGTGCAGAGGGAATTCACAGATACGCAGTATTTT.

V gene TRBV29-1 combines with J gene TRBJ2-3; D might be TRBD1 (5 bases). The CDR3 has 13 amino acids. Germline V gives CDR1 SQVTM, CDR2 ANQGSEA. Trimming removed 7 bases from V and 4 bases from J, with 15 bases in between. In nucleotides, the CDR3 is TGCAGCGCGTCAAGGGGTGTCGCAGATACGCAGTATTTT. Translated, it gives CSASRGVADTQYF.

V is TRBV12-3 or TRBV12-4 and J is TRBJ2-2, with a weak D call TRBD1 (5 bases). This CDR3 has 13 amino acids. Trimming left V 6 bases short and J 8 bases short, with 13 bases between. The chain's CDR3 is CASRSQGEGELFF. The CDR3 region has the DNA TGTGCCAGCAGATCTCAGGGTGAAGGGGAGCTGTTTTTT.

This clonotype occurred many times. The J gene is TRBJ2-7, the V gene TRBV6-5; TRBD2 aligns across 11 bases. J was trimmed by 7 bases and V by 2 bases; bases with no gene match: 4. The CDR3 is made up of 14 amino acids. CDR1 is MNHEY, CDR2 SVGAGI, per germline. The CDR3 here is CASSYLSGRVEQYF. The DNA for the CDR3 is TGTGCCAGCAGTTACCTTAGCGGGAGGGTTGAGCAGTACTTC.

In regard to this clonotype: A much larger clone is a single base away; this may be a read error. The rearrangement uses TRBV10-3 and TRBJ1-2; 7 bases agree with TRBD1. This CDR3 comprises 14 residues. Germline CDR1 and CDR2: ENHRY and SYGVKD. CDR3 nucleotide sequence: TGTGGCATCAGTGATAGGGACAGCTACTATGGCTACACCTTC. Translated: CGISDRDSYYGYTF.

CDR3 region: CASSLGGQGHPGANALTF. CDR3 DNA sequence: TGTGCCAGCAGTCTAGGGGGACAGGGACACCCTGGGGCCAACGCCCTAACTTTC. The rearrangement joins TRBV12-3 or TRBV12-4 to TRBJ2-6; TRBD1 agrees at 9 bases. Trimming removed 5 bases from V and 19 bases from J; junction bases left unmatched: 27. The length of the CDR3 is 18 residues.

CDR3 sequence (DNA): TGTGCCACCAGTGATTTCGCGGGGGGGAAGACCCAGTACTTC. Translated, it gives CATSDFAGGKTQYF. The chain uses TRBV24-1 and TRBJ2-5, with 9 bases matching TRBD2. This CDR3 is 14 amino acids long. The germline V gene encodes CDR1 KGHDR and CDR2 SFDVKD. Trimming took 1 base from V and 6 from J; bases not matched to a gene: 2.

This clonotype was observed at least ten times. The V and J genes are TRBV12-5 and TRBJ2-1, with D possibly TRBD1 on 6 matching bases. V was shortened by 4 bases and J by 0 bases, with 10 bases between the two germline ends. CDR3 length equals 15 residues. In germline, CDR1 is LGHNT, CDR2 FRNRAP. The CDR3 coding sequence is TGTGCTAGTGGTTCGGGACAAAGCTCCTACAATGAGCAGTTCTTC. It codes for CASGSGQSSYNEQFF.

This clonotype was found many times. The chain combines TRBV9 with TRBJ2-3; D is ambiguous. Trimming cost V 4 bases and J 2 bases, with 5 bases left between them. The V gene's germline CDR1 is SGDLS and CDR2 YYNGEE. CDR3 length: 12 amino acids. The CDR3 nucleotides read TGTGCCAGCAGCCCACACACAGATACGCAGTATTTT. This codes for CASSPHTDTQYF. Full variable domain (rest looked up from reference TRBV9 and TRBJ2-3): DSGVTQTPKHLITATGQRVTLRCSPRSGDLSVYWYQQSLDQGLQFLIQYYNGEERAKGNILERFSAQQFPDLHSELNLSSLELGDSALYFCASSPHTDTQYFGPGTRLTVL.

This clonotype was recorded at least ten times. The chain links TRBV25-1 to TRBJ2-2, with TRBD2 matching 15 bases. CDR3 length: 17 amino acids. Germline V gene sequence: CDR1 MGHDK, CDR2 SYGVNS. V shed 6 bases, J shed 6 bases, and the junction held 8 bases outside the gene matches. DNA of the CDR3: TGTGCCAGCAGGGCTGAGGGACTAGCGGGGGGCTCCGGGGAGCTGTTTTTT. Residues: CASRAEGLAGGSGELFF.

The genes are TRBV28 and TRBJ2-1, with D perhaps TRBD1 (6 bases). The germline V and J ends were trimmed by 7 bases and 6 bases, with 16 bases remaining between them. The CDR3 loop spans 14 amino acids. CDR1 is MDHEN and CDR2 is SYDVKM in the germline V gene. CDR3 bases: TGTGCCAGCAAAGAGGGGGTAACCTTCAATGAGCAGTTCTTC. It codes for CASKEGVTFNEQFF.

The sample holds many counts of this clonotype. This sequence joins TRBV28 and TRBJ2-4, with D unresolved. The CDR3 extends over 11 amino acids. Trimming shortened V by 3 bases and J by 5 bases, and 2 bases separated the two germline ends. Germline V gene sequence: CDR1 MDHEN, CDR2 SYDVKM. DNA of the CDR3: TGTGCCAGCAGTTTTGAAAACATTCAGTACTTC. Translated: CASSFENIQYF.

For this clonotype: Since no conserved phenylalanine or tryptophan closes the CDR3, a read error is the likely cause. This chain connects TRBV10-3 to TRBJ2-5; 9 bases are shared with TRBD1. The CDR3 spans 14 residues. V shed 4 bases and J 5 bases; nucleotides not matched to a gene: 5. Germline V gives CDR1 ENHRY, CDR2 SYGVKD. CDR3 in DNA: TGTGCCATCAGTGCTGGGACAGGGATGGAGACCCAGTACCTC. Encoded protein: CAISAGTGMETQYL.

This clonotype was seen a single time. A much larger clone differs from this one at a single base, so this may be a read error. The chain carries TRBV7-3 and TRBJ1-1, with TRBD1 matching 10 bases. CDR1 and CDR2 from the germline V gene are SGHTA and FQGTGA. This CDR3 spans 15 amino acids. Unmatched junction bases numbered 10, after V lost 5 bases and J lost 7 bases. CDR3 bases: TGTGCCAGCAGCCGACCGGGACAGGGGTATAATGAAGCTTTCTTT. Its translation: CASSRPGQGYNEAFF.